The clone carrying this TCR beta chain was counted ten times or more. The sample's time point: newly diagnosed GD, antithyroid drugs for less than 3 months. The authors made the TCR library using RNA they extracted from PBMCs. Germline-derived CDR1 and CDR2 are MDHEN and SYDVKM. With V trimmed by 2 bases and J by 5 bases, 2 bases remained unmatched. This CDR3 comprises 13 residues. These data come from a study of regulatory T cells in long-lasting Graves disease. Relying on iRepertoire HTBI primers and Arm-PCR of CDR3 regions, the team built TCR beta libraries. MiXCR, run by TCRdb on the multiplex PCR reads, gives a single entry per CDR3 protein. Found here are 350,000 to 500,000 distinct CDR3 sequences, around 17% of them singletons; the top ten hold 20% to 25%. These data were also filed under a second study, of T cells in Graves' hyperthyroidism and ophthalmopathy.

This sequence was found in a woman aged 18-29 years with Graves disease. Specimen: peripheral blood mononuclear cells (PBMCs), collected at new diagnosis, from a patient treated with antithyroid drugs. The V gene is TRBV28, the J gene TRBJ2-5; 7 nucleotides agree with TRBD2. The CDR3 reads CASSLPGGETQYF. The CDR3 DNA reads TGTGCCAGCAGTTTACCGGGAGGCGAGACCCAGTACTTC.